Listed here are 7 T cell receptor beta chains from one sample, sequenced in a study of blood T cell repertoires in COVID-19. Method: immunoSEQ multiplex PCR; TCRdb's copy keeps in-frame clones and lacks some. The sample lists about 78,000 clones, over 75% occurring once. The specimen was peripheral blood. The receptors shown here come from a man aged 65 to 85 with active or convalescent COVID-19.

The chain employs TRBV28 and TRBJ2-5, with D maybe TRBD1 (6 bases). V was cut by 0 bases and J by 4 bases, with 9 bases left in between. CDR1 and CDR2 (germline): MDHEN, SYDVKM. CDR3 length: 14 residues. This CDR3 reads CASSLWDSLETQYF. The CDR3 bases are TGTGCCAGCAGTTTATGGGACAGTTTAGAGACCCAGTACTTC. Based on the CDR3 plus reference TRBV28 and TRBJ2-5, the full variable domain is DVKVTQSSRYLVKRTGEKVFLECVQDMDHENMFWYRQDPGLGLRLIYFSYDVKMKEKGDIPEGYSVSREKKERFSLILESASTNQTSMYLCASSLWDSLETQYFGPGTRLLVL.

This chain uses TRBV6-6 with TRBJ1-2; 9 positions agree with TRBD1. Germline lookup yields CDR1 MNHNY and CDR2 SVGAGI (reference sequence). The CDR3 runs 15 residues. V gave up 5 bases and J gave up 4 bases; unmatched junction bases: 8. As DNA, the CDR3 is TGTGCCAGCAGTCGCCAGGGACAGGGATCCTATGGCTACACCTTC. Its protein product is CASSRQGQGSYGYTF.

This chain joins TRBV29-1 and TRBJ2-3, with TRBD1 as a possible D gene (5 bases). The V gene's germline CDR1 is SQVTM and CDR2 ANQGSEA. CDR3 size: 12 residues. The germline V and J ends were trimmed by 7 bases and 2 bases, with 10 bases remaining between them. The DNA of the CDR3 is TGCAGCGCCAGGGTTTTCACAGATACGCAGTATTTT. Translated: CSARVFTDTQYF.

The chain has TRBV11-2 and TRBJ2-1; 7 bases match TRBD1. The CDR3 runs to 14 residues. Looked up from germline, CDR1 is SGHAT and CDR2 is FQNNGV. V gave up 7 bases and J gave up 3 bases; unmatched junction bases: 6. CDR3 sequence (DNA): TGTGCCAGCAACCACCAGGGGGACTACAATGAGCAGTTCTTC. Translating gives CASNHQGDYNEQFF.

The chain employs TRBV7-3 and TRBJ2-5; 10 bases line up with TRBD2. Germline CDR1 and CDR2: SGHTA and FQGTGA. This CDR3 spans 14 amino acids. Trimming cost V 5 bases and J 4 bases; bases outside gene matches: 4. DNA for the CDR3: TGTGCCAGCAGCCCAGCGGGGGGGATAGAGACCCAGTACTTC. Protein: CASSPAGGIETQYF.

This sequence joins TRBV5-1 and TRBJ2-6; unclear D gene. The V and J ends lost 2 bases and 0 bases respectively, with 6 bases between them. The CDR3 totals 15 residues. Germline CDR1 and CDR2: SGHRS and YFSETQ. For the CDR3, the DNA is TGCGCCAGCAGCTTTCAGTCCTCTGGGGCCAACGTCCTGACTTTC. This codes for CASSFQSSGANVLTF.

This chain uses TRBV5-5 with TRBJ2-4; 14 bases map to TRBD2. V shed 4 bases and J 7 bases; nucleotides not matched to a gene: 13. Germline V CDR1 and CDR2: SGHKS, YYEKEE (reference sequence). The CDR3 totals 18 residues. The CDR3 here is CASSKAGTSGRGDNIQYF. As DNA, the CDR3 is TGTGCCAGCAGCAAGGCCGGGACTAGCGGGAGAGGGGATAACATTCAGTACTTC.